This TCR beta chain originates from a study of T cells after yellow fever vaccination. The overall study: The authors prepared low-cell-number fractions using SMART-Seq v4 Ultra Low Input.

This clonotype was counted at least ten times. TCRdb used MiXCR to reprocess the 5' RACE reads, holding one entry per CDR3 protein. The sample consists of hundreds of thousands of distinct CDR3 sequences, 9% to 15% of them appearing once. In germline, CDR1 is MNHEY, CDR2 SMNVEV (reference sequence). The CDR3 covers 15 residues. V lost 7 bases to trimming and J lost 5 bases, with 18 bases between them. The V call is TRBV27, the J call TRBJ2-1, with D perhaps being TRBD1 or TRBD2 (8 bases each). The sequence was obtained from a man aged 25-45 years who received the YFV17D yellow fever vaccine. Material: PBMCs, obtained on the day of the yellow fever booster vaccination. CDR3 bases: TGTGCCAGCACCCGGGGGGGGACAGGTCACAATGAGCAGTTCTTC. Encoded protein: CASTRGGTGHNEQFF.